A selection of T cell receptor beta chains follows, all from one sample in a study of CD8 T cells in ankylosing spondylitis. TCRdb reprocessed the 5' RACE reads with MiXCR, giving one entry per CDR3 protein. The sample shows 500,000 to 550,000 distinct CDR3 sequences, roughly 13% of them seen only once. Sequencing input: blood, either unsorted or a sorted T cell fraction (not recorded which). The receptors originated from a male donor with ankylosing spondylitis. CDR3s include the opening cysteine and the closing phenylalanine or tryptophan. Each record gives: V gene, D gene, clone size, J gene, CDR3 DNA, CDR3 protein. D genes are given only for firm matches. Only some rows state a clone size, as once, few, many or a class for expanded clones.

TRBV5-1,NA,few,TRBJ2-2,TGCGCCAGCAGCTCCCACGGGGCTAGCGCTACCGGGGAGCTGTTTTTT,CASSSHGASATGELFF
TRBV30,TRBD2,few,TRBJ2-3,TGTGCCTGGAGTGTACTAGCGGGGTCCATTCCGAATACGCAGTATTTT,CAWSVLAGSIPNTQYF
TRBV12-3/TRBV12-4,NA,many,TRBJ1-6,TGTGCCACCTCCTGGGTGGGTAATTCACCCCTCCACTTT,CATSWVGNSPLHF
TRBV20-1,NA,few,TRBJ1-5,TGCAGTGCCGGCCCTTTAGACCAGCCCCAGCATTTT,CSAGPLDQPQHF
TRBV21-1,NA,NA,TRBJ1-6,TGTGCCAGCAGCAAATCCTCCCGGGACAGGGCAGGTTCACCCCTCCACTTT,CASSKSSRDRAGSPLHF
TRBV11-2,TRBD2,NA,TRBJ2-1,TGTGCCAGCAGCTTAGACCCCGGGACTAGCGATGGAAGCGGGTTCTTC,CASSLDPGTSDGSGFF
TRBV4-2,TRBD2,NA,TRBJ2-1,TGTGCCAGCAGCCATCGACTAGCGGGAGGGGTTGGCAATGAGCAGTTCTTC,CASSHRLAGGVGNEQFF
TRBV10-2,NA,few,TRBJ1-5,TGCGCCAGCAGTGTGTTACCAATATCCCCTAGCAATCAGCCCCAGCATTTT,CASSVLPISPSNQPQHF
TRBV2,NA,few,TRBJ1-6,TGTGCCAGCCTCCTGAGGGGTAATAATTCACCCCTCCACTTT,CASLLRGNNSPLHF
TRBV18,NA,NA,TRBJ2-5,TGTGCCAGCTCACCGACAACGTTCCAAGAGACCCAGTACTTC,CASSPTTFQETQYF
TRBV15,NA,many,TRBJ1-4,TGTGCCACCAGCAGAGACGGGGGGCCAAGTGAAAAACTGTTTTTT,CATSRDGGPSEKLFF
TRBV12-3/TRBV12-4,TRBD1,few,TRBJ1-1,TGTGCCAGCAGTTTATATGGGACAGGGGGAGCTTTCTTT,CASSLYGTGGAFF
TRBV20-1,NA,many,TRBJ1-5,TGCAGTGCTAGGGACCGGATCCGAGGCAATCAGCCCCAGCATTTT,CSARDRIRGNQPQHF
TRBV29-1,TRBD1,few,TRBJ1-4,TGCAGCGTTGAAGATCGAGGGACAGGGAATAATGAAAAACTGTTTTTT,CSVEDRGTGNNEKLFF
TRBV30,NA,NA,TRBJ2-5,TGTGCCTGGAGTGTTAAGGGGCCCTACCAAGAGACCCAGTACTTC,CAWSVKGPYQETQYF
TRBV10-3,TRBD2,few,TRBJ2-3,TGTGCCATCAGTGACCTTAGCGGGAGGACCACAGATACGCAGTATTTT,CAISDLSGRTTDTQYF
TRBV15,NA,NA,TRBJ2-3,TGTGCCACCAGCAGAGATCGGGTCAGGCCAACGCAGTATTTT,CATSRDRVRPTQYF
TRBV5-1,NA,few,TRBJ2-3,TGCGCCAGCAGCTTGGATGGCAGAATCACAGATACGCAGTATTTT,CASSLDGRITDTQYF
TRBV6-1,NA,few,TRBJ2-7,TGTGCCAGCAGGGACCCTAGCCAGGGCGGCTACGAGCAGTACTTC,CASRDPSQGGYEQYF
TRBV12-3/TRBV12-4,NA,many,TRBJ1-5,TGTGCCAGCAGATCTTCACAGAATCAGCCCCAGCATTTT,CASRSSQNQPQHF
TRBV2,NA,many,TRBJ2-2,TGTGCCAGCAGTGGATACACCGGGGAGCTGTTTTTT,CASSGYTGELFF
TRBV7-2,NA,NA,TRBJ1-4,TGTGCCAGCAGCGTTACAGGGTCAACTAATGAAAAACTGTTTTTT,CASSVTGSTNEKLFF
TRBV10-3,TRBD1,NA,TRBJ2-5,TGTGCCATGAAAGGGGGCAGCCAAGAGACCCAGTACTTC,CAMKGGSQETQYF
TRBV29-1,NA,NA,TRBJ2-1,TGCAGCGTTAGCGTAGGGGGTTATGAGCAGTTCTTC,CSVSVGGYEQFF
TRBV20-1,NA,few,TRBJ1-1,TGCAGTGCTCCGAGGGGAGTTGAAGCTTTCTTT,CSAPRGVEAFF
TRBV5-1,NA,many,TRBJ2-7,TGCGCCAGCAGATGGGGGGCGGACAGCTCCTACGAGCAGTACTTC,CASRWGADSSYEQYF
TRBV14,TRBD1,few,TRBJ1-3,TGTGCCAGCAGCCCAAGGGGGCTCTCTGGAAACACCATATATTTT,CASSPRGLSGNTIYF
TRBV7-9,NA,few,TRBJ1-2,TGTGCCAGCAGCTTGAACGGGGCCCATTATGGCTACACCTTC,CASSLNGAHYGYTF
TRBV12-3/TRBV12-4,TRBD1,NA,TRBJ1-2,TGTGCCAGCAGTCCTAATACAGACAGGGGTAACTATGGCTACACCTTC,CASSPNTDRGNYGYTF
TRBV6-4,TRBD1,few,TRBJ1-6,TGTGCCAGCAGCCTCCGACAGGGACGCAATTCACCCCTCCACTTT,CASSLRQGRNSPLHF